Listed here are 2 T cell receptor beta chains from one sample, sequenced in a study of cytomegalovirus exposure and HLA in healthy donors. PCR primers comprised 60 Vbeta and 13 Jbeta primers. The method was immunoSEQ multiplex PCR; TCRdb's version includes in-frame clones alone and lacks a portion of them. The sample records roughly 160,000 clones, approximately 80% being singletons. The sequenced material came from PBMCs. These receptors all come from a man aged 50 to 60 in good health and CMV-seropositive.

V and J are TRBV7-2 and TRBJ2-1, with no clear D. In germline, CDR1 is SGHTA, CDR2 FQGNSA. V lost 2 bases to trimming and J lost 0 bases, with 8 bases between them. This CDR3 region has 15 residues. CDR3 bases: TGTGCCAGCAGCTTAAGTGCTAGCTCCTACAATGAGCAGTTCTTC. It codes for CASSLSASSYNEQFF.

As DNA, the CDR3 is TGTGCCAGCAGCGCCGGACAGGGTAAGGGATCTGGCTACACCTTC. Residues: CASSAGQGKGSGYTF. The chain employs TRBV9 and TRBJ1-2; TRBD1 agrees at 8 bases. J lost 7 bases, V lost 3 bases, and 11 bases had no gene match. This CDR3 spans 15 amino acids. Germline assignment: CDR1 SGDLS and CDR2 YYNGEE.